This T cell receptor beta chain was documented in a study of cytomegalovirus exposure and HLA in healthy donors. In regard to this clone: The target antigen is unknown.

General study findings and limits: After further analysis at a later stage, some 15,000 TCR beta sequences were associated with HLA alleles at 0.05 false discovery rate. Reports indicate that TCR beta sequences accurately predicted the HLA-A and HLA-B alleles of most subjects.

Amplification used 60 Vbeta primers and 13 Jbeta primers. In the original analysis: The authors later counted 65 million to 90 million unique TCR beta chains, some 11 million of them shared. Sequencing was performed with immunoSEQ multiplex PCR; in TCRdb, only in-frame clones are kept and a portion is missing. The DNA was the basis for D and trimming; V, J and clone size are from that table. This sample has about 160,000 clones, with 80% found just once. Germline V CDR1 and CDR2: MDHEN, SYDVKM. The CDR3 is made up of 15 amino acids. V was pared by 7 bases and J by 6 bases, with 11 bases of the junction left unmatched.

Sequenced sample: PBMCs. The receptor was derived from a man aged 30 to 45 in good health and CMV-seronegative. The chain employs TRBV28 and TRBJ2-1; TRBD1 matches at 8 bases. The CDR3 region has the DNA TGTGCCAGCAACTCCCCCGGGGACAGGCCCAATGAGCAGTTCTTC. This gives the protein CASNSPGDRPNEQFF.